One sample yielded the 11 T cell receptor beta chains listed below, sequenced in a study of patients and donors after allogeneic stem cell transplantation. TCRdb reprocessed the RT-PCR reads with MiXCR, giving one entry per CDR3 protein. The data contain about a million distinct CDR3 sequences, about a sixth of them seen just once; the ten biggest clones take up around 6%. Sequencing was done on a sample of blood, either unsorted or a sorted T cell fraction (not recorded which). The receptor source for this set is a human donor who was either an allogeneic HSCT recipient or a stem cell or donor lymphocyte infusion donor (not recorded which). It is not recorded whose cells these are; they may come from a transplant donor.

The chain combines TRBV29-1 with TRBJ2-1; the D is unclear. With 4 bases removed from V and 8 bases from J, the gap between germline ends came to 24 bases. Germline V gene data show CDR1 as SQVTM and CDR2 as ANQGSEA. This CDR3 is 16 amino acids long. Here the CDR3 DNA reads TGCAGCGTTGTCTTAGCCGCGTCCGGCCGCGAGTATGAGCAGTTCTTC. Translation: CSVVLAASGREYEQFF.

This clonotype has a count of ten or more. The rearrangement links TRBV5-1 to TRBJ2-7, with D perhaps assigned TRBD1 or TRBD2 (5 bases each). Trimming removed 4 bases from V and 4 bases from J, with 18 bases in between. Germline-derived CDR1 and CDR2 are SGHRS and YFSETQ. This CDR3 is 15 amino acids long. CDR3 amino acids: CASSPGPNEGYEQYF. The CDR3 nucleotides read TGCGCCAGCAGCCCCGGGCCCAACGAGGGGTACGAGCAGTACTTC. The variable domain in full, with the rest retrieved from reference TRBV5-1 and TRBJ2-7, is KAGVTQTPRYLIKTRGQQVTLSCSPISGHRSVSWYQQTPGQGLQFLFEYFSETQRNKGNFPGRFSGRQFSNSRSEMNVSTLELGDSALYLCASSPGPNEGYEQYFGPGTRLTVT.

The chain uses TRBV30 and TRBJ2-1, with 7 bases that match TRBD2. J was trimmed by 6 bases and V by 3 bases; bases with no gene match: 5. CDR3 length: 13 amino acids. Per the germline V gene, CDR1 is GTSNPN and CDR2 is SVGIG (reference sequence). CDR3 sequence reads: CAWRQRGRNEQFF. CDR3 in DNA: TGTGCCTGGAGGCAGCGGGGACGCAATGAGCAGTTCTTC. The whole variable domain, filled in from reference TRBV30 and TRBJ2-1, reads SQTIHQWPATLVQPVGSPLSLECTVEGTSNPNLYWYRQAAGRGLQLLFYSVGIGQISSEVPQNLSASRPQDRQFILSSKKLLLSDSGFYLCAWRQRGRNEQFFGPGTRLTVL.

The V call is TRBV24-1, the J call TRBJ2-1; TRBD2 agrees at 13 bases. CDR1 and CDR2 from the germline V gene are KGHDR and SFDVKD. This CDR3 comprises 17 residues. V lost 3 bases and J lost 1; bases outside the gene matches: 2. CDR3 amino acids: CATSDPGLAGSYNEQFF. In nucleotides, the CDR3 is TGTGCCACCAGTGATCCGGGACTAGCGGGATCCTACAATGAGCAGTTCTTC.

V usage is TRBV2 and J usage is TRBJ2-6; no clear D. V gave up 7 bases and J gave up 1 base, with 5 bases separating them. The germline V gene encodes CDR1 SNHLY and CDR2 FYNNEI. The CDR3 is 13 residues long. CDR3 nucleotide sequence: TGTGCCAGCAAGGATTCTGGGGCCAACGTCCTGACTTTC. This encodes CASKDSGANVLTF.

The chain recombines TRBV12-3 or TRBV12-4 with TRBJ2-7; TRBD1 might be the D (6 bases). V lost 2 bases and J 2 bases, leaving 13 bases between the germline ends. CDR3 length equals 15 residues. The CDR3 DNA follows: TGTGCCAGCAGTTTATGGGGGCGACGACCCTACGAGCAGTACTTC. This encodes CASSLWGRRPYEQYF.

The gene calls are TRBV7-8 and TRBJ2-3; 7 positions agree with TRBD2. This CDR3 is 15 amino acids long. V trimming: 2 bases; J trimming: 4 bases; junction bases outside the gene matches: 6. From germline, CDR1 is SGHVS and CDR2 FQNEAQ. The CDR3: CASSLSGNGADTQYF. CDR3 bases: TGTGCCAGCAGCTTAAGCGGGAACGGCGCAGATACGCAGTATTTT.

CDR3 region: CSAPGLQSYEQYF. CDR3 in DNA: TGCAGTGCCCCTGGGCTCCAGTCCTACGAGCAGTACTTC. The chain combines TRBV20-1 with TRBJ2-7; D is uncertain. The CDR3 runs 13 residues. The germline V and J ends were trimmed by 6 bases and 1 base, with 13 bases remaining between them. Germline V lookup: CDR1 DFQATT, CDR2 SNEGSKA (reference sequence).

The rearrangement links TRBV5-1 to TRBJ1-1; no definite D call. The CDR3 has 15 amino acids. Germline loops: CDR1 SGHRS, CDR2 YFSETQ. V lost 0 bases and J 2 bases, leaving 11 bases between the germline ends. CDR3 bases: TGCGCCAGCAGCTTGGAAATAGGGCACAACACTGAAGCTTTCTTT. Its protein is CASSLEIGHNTEAFF.

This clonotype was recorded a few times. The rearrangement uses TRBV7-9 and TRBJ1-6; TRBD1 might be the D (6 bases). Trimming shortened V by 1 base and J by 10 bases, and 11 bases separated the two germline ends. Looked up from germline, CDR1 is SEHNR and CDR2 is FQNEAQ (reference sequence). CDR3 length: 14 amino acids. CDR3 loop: CASSLEGGGSPLHF. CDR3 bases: TGTGCCAGCAGCTTAGAGGGGGGCGGGTCACCCCTCCACTTT.

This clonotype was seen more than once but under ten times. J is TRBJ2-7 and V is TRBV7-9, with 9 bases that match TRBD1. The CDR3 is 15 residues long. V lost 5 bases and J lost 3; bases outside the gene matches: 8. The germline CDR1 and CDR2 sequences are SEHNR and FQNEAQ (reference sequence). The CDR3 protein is CASSHYDRGDYEQYF. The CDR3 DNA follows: TGTGCCAGCAGCCATTACGACAGGGGGGACTACGAGCAGTACTTC. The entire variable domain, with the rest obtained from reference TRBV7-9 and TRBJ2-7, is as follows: DTGVSQNPRHKITKRGQNVTFRCDPISEHNRLYWYRQTLGQGPEFLTYFQNEAQLEKSRLLSDRFSAERPKGSFSTLEIQRTEQGDSAMYLCASSHYDRGDYEQYFGPGTRLTVT.